The present T cell receptor beta chain was sequenced within a study of T cells after yellow fever vaccination. Study findings and constraints: Booster samples showed a return of most primary-vaccination clones (about 96% CD4, 70% to 90% CD8). A limited proportion of clonotypes was detected within both the CD4 and CD8 compartments. Contamination by abundant bulk-population clonotypes could be present in FACS-sorted repertoires.

This clonotype was seen at least ten times. Its target is not known. V lost 0 bases and J 0 bases, leaving 6 bases between the germline ends. Germline CDR1 SEHNR, CDR2 FQNEAQ (reference sequence). CDR3 size: 14 residues. Via MiXCR, TCRdb re-called the 5' RACE reads, giving one row per CDR3 protein. The sample lists 150,000 or so distinct CDR3 sequences; approximately 6.6% were seen once. V and J are TRBV7-9 and TRBJ2-7; D is unclear. Material: CD4+ T cells sorted from PBMCs, obtained 10 days after the yellow fever booster vaccination. The clonotype comes from a young man who received the YFV17D yellow fever vaccine. Here the CDR3 DNA reads TGTGCCAGCAGCTTAGCGGTACTCTCCTACGAGCAGTACTTC. This sequence encodes CASSLAVLSYEQYF. The full variable domain, rest sourced from reference TRBV7-9 and TRBJ2-7, is DTGVSQNPRHKITKRGQNVTFRCDPISEHNRLYWYRQTLGQGPEFLTYFQNEAQLEKSRLLSDRFSAERPKGSFSTLEIQRTEQGDSAMYLCASSLAVLSYEQYFGPGTRLTVT.